This TCR beta chain comes out of a study of T cell repertoires in cytomegalovirus infection (dated by TCRdb to about 2019). In the study overall: Donor HLA type was relevant to the analysis, as public TCR beta signatures indicated carriage of CMV infection together with the matching HLA type. Results the study describes overall, beyond this receptor: The ex vivo response was dominated by HLA-C-restricted CMV-specific TCR beta clonotypes, which also provided the single most frequent clonotype in two of eight donors. Carriers of CMV infection plus the relevant HLA type were discriminated by the cumulative frequency of public TCR beta family members in the study cohort and in an independent approximately 400-donor cohort.

This clonotype was observed a few times. Its target antigen remains unknown. No much larger clone is present one base from it, and per-base qualities are unavailable. Sequencing was performed on an Illumina HiSeq 1500. TCRdb reprocessing: public reads trimmed at Q25 with fastp, clones called with MiXCR, in-frame beta chains kept. Every CDR3 protein is listed once, alongside the most common genes and DNA of its rows. For this sample the table gives approximately 400,000 distinct CDR3 sequences, of which under 40% were detected only once. Roughly an eighth of the sample comes from the top ten. V is reduced by 6 bases and J by 0 bases, leaving a spacing of 15 bases between them. The CDR3 runs 16 amino acids, cysteine and phenylalanine included. CDR3 DNA is the only sequence kept; it has 48 bases, read in frame from the first base. CDR1 and CDR2, looked up from the germline V gene, are MNHEY and SVGEGT.

This TCR derives from a human donor in good health (CMV status not recorded). Some clones in this sample may be carry-over from other donors' samples. Rearrangement joined TRBV6-2 or TRBV6-3 to TRBJ2-1, with a weak D call of TRBD2 (6 bases match). The sequenced sample consisted of PBMCs. Here the CDR3 is given as CASSPARGSSYNEQFF. The DNA sequence is TGTGCCAGCAGCCCGGCACGGGGGAGCTCCTACAATGAGCAGTTCTTC.